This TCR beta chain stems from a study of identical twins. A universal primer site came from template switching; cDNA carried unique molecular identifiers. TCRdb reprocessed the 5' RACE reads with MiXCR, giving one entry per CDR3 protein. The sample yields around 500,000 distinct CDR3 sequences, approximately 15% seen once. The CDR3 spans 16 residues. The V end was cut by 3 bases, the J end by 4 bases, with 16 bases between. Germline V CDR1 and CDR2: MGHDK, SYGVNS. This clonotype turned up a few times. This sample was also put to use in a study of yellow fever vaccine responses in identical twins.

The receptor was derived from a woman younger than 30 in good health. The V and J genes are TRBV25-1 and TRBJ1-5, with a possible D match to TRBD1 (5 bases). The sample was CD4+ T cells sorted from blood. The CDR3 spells CASSDTQGGRNQPQHF. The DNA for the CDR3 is TGTGCCAGCAGTGATACCCAGGGAGGGCGAAATCAGCCCCAGCATTTT.